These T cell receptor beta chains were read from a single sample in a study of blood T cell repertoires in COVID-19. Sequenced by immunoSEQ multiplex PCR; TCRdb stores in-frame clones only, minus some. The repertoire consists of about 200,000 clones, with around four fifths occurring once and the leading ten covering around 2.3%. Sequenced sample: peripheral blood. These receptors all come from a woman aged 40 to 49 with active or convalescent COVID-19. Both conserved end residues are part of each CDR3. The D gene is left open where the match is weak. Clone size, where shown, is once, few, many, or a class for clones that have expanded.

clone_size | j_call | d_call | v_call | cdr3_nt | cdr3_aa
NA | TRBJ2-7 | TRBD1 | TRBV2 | TGTGCCAGCAGTGCGAGGACAGGGGCCTACGAGCAGTACTTC | CASSARTGAYEQYF
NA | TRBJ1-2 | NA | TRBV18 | TGTGCCAGCTCACCAGACGGGAGCTATGGCTACACCTTC | CASSPDGSYGYTF
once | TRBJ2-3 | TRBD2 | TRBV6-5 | TGTGCCAGCAGTTACTTAGCGGGGTCGGCAGATACGCAGTATTTT | CASSYLAGSADTQYF
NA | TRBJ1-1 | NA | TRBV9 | TGTGCCAGCAGCGCGGACACTGAAGCTTTCTTT | CASSADTEAFF
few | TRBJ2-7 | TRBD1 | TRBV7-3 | TGTGCCAGCAGCATGGACAGGGGGGACTACGAGCAGTACTTC | CASSMDRGDYEQYF
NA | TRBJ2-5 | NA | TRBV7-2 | TGTGCCAGCAGCTCCATTCAAGAGACCCAGTACTTC | CASSSIQETQYF
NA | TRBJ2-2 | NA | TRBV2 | TGTGCCAGCACCCAGGGTCACACCGGGGAGCTGTTTTTT | CASTQGHTGELFF
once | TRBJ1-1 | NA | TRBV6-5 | TGTGCCAGCGGACCTCGACAAGGGGGCACTGAAGCTTTCTTT | CASGPRQGGTEAFF
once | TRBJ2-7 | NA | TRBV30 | TGTGCCTGGAGTGTACTCAACGACTACGAGCAGTACTTC | CAWSVLNDYEQYF
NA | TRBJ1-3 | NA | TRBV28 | TGTGCCAGCAGTTTATACAGTGGAAACACCATATATTTT | CASSLYSGNTIYF
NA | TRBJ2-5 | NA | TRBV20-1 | TGCAGCCTCCAAGAGACCCAGTACTTC | CSLQETQYF
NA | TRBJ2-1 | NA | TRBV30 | TGTGCCTCCGGTGAAGGTCCAGGGTTTTACAATGAGCAGTTCTTC | CASGEGPGFYNEQFF
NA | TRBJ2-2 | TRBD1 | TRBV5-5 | TGTGCCAGCCGGATCGGGACAGGGGTCACCGGGGAGCTGTTTTTT | CASRIGTGVTGELFF
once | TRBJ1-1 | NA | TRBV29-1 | TGCAGCGTTGTAGGGGTAGGGGACACTGAAGCTTTCTTT | CSVVGVGDTEAFF